Shown below are 20 T cell receptor beta chains from a single sample sequenced in a study of T-cell memory formation after mild COVID-19. TCRdb re-called the 5' RACE reads with MiXCR, one entry per CDR3 protein. This repertoire shows more than 350,000 distinct CDR3 sequences, about 16% found once; its top ten account for 20% to 25%. The sample comprised PBMCs or a T cell subset sorted from them (not recorded which). These receptors came from a man between 18 and 35 years old who had mild COVID-19 (a few samples of this study predate the infection). Cell type and time point are not known.

V gene TRBV7-9 combines with J gene TRBJ2-2; 7 bases fit TRBD1. This CDR3 has 16 amino acids. Per germline, CDR1 SEHNR and CDR2 FQNEAQ (reference sequence). J lost 0 bases, V lost 5 bases, and 6 bases had no gene match. As DNA, the CDR3 is TGTGCCAGCAGCGGCACCGGGACAGCGAACACCGGGGAGCTGTTTTTT. It is translated as CASSGTGTANTGELFF.

This chain uses TRBV7-9 with TRBJ1-1, with 7 bases aligning to TRBD1. The CDR3 extends over 15 amino acids. Germline V lookup: CDR1 SEHNR, CDR2 FQNEAQ (reference sequence). J lost 11 bases, V lost 5 bases, and 17 bases had no gene match. CDR3 nucleotides: TGTGCCAGCAGCCCTCCACGTCGGGACAGCCTGGAGGCTTTCTTT. This codes for CASSPPRRDSLEAFF.

The chain joins TRBV20-1 to TRBJ1-1, with D perhaps TRBD1 (5 bases). The germline V and J ends were trimmed by 1 base and 8 bases, with 11 bases remaining between them. Germline V gene lookup returns CDR1 DFQATT and CDR2 SNEGSKA (reference sequence). CDR3 size: 12 residues. In DNA form, the CDR3 reads TGCAGTGCTAGAGGGGGGTCAGTAGAAGCTTTCTTT. It translates to CSARGGSVEAFF.

In this sample, this clonotype turned up a few times. The CDR3 protein is CASSDSGAGVEFF. The CDR3 DNA reads as TGTGCCAGCAGCGACTCAGGGGCGGGGGTGGAGTTCTTC. The chain is built from TRBV7-9 and TRBJ2-1, with D possibly matching TRBD2 (7 bases). Germline values: CDR1 SEHNR, CDR2 FQNEAQ (reference sequence). The CDR3 sequence is 13 residues long. The V and J ends lost 5 bases and 14 bases respectively, with 19 bases between them.

This clonotype was found a few times. This chain joins TRBV3-1 and TRBJ2-5; 10 bases agree with TRBD2. The CDR3 covers 16 residues. J was trimmed by 4 bases and V by 4 bases; bases with no gene match: 9. Per the germline V gene, CDR1 is LGHDT and CDR2 is YNNKEL (reference sequence). CDR3: CASSPKSGGVGETQYF. The CDR3 bases are TGTGCCAGCAGCCCCAAGAGCGGGGGGGTAGGAGAGACCCAGTACTTC.

The rearrangement links TRBV6-5 to TRBJ2-3; 10 bases fit TRBD2. The CDR3 covers 17 residues. CDR1 is MNHEY and CDR2 is SVGAGI in the germline V gene. The ends lost 2 bases at V and 2 bases at J; junction bases unmatched: 7. The CDR3 bases are TGTGCCAGCAGTTACCTAGCGGGGGATGGTGTCACAGATACGCAGTATTTT. This sequence encodes CASSYLAGDGVTDTQYF.

This clonotype has a handful of counts. This sequence joins TRBV11-2 and TRBJ2-1, with 7 bases lining up with TRBD1. The J segment lost 5 bases and the V segment lost 2 bases, leaving 6 bases of the junction unmatched. Germline V gives CDR1 SGHAT, CDR2 FQNNGV. CDR3 size: 15 residues. CDR3 protein: CASSLRYRGNNEQFF. The CDR3 DNA sequence: TGTGCCAGCAGCTTACGATACAGGGGCAACAATGAGCAGTTCTTC.

This sequence joins TRBV7-6 and TRBJ1-6; D is unresolved. Trimming shortened V by 5 bases and J by 5 bases, and 7 bases separated the two germline ends. CDR3 length: 13 residues. The germline CDR1 and CDR2 sequences are SGHVS and FNYEAQ. DNA of the CDR3: TGTGCCAGCAGCCTCGCCGATAATTCACCCCTCCACTTT. Translated: CASSLADNSPLHF. Full variable domain (missing parts from reference TRBV7-6 and TRBJ1-6): GAGVSQSPRYKVTKRGQDVALRCDPISGHVSLYWYRQALGQGPEFLTYFNYEAQQDKSGLPNDRFSAERPEGSISTLTIQRTEQRDSAMYRCASSLADNSPLHFGNGTRLTVT.

This clonotype was seen more than once but under ten times. The chain joins TRBV15 to TRBJ1-1, with TRBD1 as a possible D gene (6 bases). V gave up 0 bases and J gave up 6 bases, with 14 bases separating them. The CDR3 is 15 residues long. Germline V gene data show CDR1 as LNHNV and CDR2 as YYDKDF (reference sequence). CDR3 coding DNA: TGTGCCACCAGCAGAGAGGGGGCAAGGTCCCCTGAAGCTTTCTTT. Protein: CATSREGARSPEAFF.

The sample holds many counts of this clonotype. This chain connects TRBV15 to TRBJ2-5, with 8 bases identical to TRBD1. The germline CDR1 and CDR2 sequences are LNHNV and YYDKDF (reference sequence). The CDR3 loop spans 16 amino acids. J gave up 5 bases and V 0 bases, and 8 bases lay outside the gene matches. CDR3 loop: CATSRDSGGAGETQYF. DNA of the CDR3: TGTGCCACCAGCAGAGATTCAGGGGGCGCCGGGGAGACCCAGTACTTC.

This clonotype came up once. The gene calls are TRBV5-1 and TRBJ2-1; 9 positions agree with TRBD1. Looked up from germline, CDR1 is SGHRS and CDR2 is YFSETQ. V lost 4 bases, J lost 7 bases, and 12 bases stayed unmatched. This CDR3 has 16 residues. The CDR3 sequence is CASSRIGQGLGNEQFF. The CDR3 bases are TGCGCCAGCAGCCGCATCGGACAGGGGCTTGGGAATGAGCAGTTCTTC. Looking up the rest from reference TRBV5-1 and TRBJ2-1 gives the full variable domain: KAGVTQTPRYLIKTRGQQVTLSCSPISGHRSVSWYQQTPGQGLQFLFEYFSETQRNKGNFPGRFSGRQFSNSRSEMNVSTLELGDSALYLCASSRIGQGLGNEQFFGPGTRLTVL.

The chain combines TRBV7-3 with TRBJ1-2, with 9 bases fitting TRBD1. The CDR3 extends over 14 amino acids. CDR1 is SGHTA, CDR2 FQGTGA, per germline. The V segment lost 5 bases and the J segment 8 bases; nucleotides outside the gene matches: 9. The CDR3 sequence: CASSPGQGPGGYTF. The CDR3 DNA reads as TGTGCCAGCAGCCCCGGACAGGGGCCAGGCGGCTACACCTTC.

This clonotype was seen a handful of times. This sequence joins TRBV5-4 and TRBJ2-7; the match to TRBD1 covers 9 bases. Trimming removed 4 bases from V and 5 bases from J; junction bases left unmatched: 4. Germline loops: CDR1 SGHNT, CDR2 YYREEE (reference sequence). CDR3 size: 13 residues. The CDR3 loop reads CASSKQGADEQYV. CDR3 nucleotides: TGTGCCAGCAGCAAACAGGGGGCGGACGAGCAGTACGTC.

This clonotype has more than one count but fewer than ten. This chain joins TRBV29-1 and TRBJ2-3, with 7 bases matching TRBD2. CDR1 is SQVTM and CDR2 is ANQGSEA in the germline V gene. The CDR3 loop spans 14 amino acids. Germline trimming cut 2 bases from V and 3 bases from J; bases unmatched to any gene: 5. For the CDR3, the DNA is TGCAGCGTTGAACCCGCGGGGGAAACAGATACGCAGTATTTT. Its protein product is CSVEPAGETDTQYF.

The V and J genes are TRBV20-1 and TRBJ1-1, with D tentatively TRBD1 (6 bases). The CDR3 is made up of 13 amino acids. Looked up from germline, CDR1 is DFQATT and CDR2 is SNEGSKA (reference sequence). The V end was cut by 6 bases, the J end by 0 bases, with 11 bases between. This CDR3 reads CSARTVMNTEAFF. The CDR3 coding sequence is TGCAGTGCCCGGACAGTCATGAACACTGAAGCTTTCTTT.

Ten or more counts support this clonotype. The gene calls are TRBV29-1 and TRBJ2-7; 8 bases line up with TRBD2. Germline loops: CDR1 SQVTM, CDR2 ANQGSEA. After removal of 5 bases from V and 3 bases from J, the junction contained 6 bases not matched to a gene. The CDR3 contains 13 residues. CDR3 residues: CSVLLAGRYEQYV. CDR3 in DNA: TGCAGCGTTTTGTTAGCGGGGCGCTACGAGCAGTACGTC.

The chain couples TRBV6-8 to TRBJ2-7; D perhaps matches TRBD2 (7 bases). This CDR3 comprises 20 residues. Germline lookup yields CDR1 MNHGY and CDR2 SAAAGT. V was shortened by 2 bases and J by 0 bases, with 26 bases between the two germline ends. The CDR3 DNA follows: TGTGCCAGCAGTTACCCCACCGTGCGGGGGCGACTCGGAAGCTCCTACGAGCAGTACGTC. The encoded protein is CASSYPTVRGRLGSSYEQYV.

V and J are TRBV7-2 and TRBJ1-1; D perhaps matches TRBD1 (5 bases). In germline, CDR1 is SGHTA, CDR2 FQGNSA. This CDR3 has 14 residues. Between the trimmed V and J ends, which lost 2 bases and 1 base, there was a span of 8 bases. CDR3 DNA: TGTGCCAGCAGCTTAAGACAGACGAACACTGAAGCTTTCTTT. Protein sequence: CASSLRQTNTEAFF.

Worth noting for this clonotype: The junction departs from the called germline gene at one end, perhaps through a read error. The chain joins TRBV6-2 or TRBV6-3 to TRBJ1-2; TRBD1 might be the D (6 bases). The CDR3 runs to 12 residues. Germline loops: CDR1 MNHEY, CDR2 SVGEGT. CDR3 in amino acids: CASSHDSLWTVF. Here the CDR3 DNA reads TGTGCCAGCAGTCACGACTCCCTTTGGACAGTCTTC.

The chain couples TRBV7-8 to TRBJ2-5, with D possibly being TRBD2 (6 bases). Germline assignment: CDR1 SGHVS and CDR2 FQNEAQ. V shed 6 bases and J shed 3 bases, with 17 bases lying between them. The CDR3 loop spans 15 amino acids. The CDR3 region has the DNA TGTGCCAGCAGGACGGTGGGCTCGGGAGAAGAGACCCAGTACTTC. This encodes CASRTVGSGEETQYF.